The clone carrying this T cell receptor beta chain occurred many times. This specimen belongs to a study of early T cells in non-severe SARS-CoV-2 infection. Turning to the study itself: Unsorted whole-blood RNA was sequenced in bulk, leaving chains unpaired.

Trimming stripped 0 bases from V and 6 bases from J, with 15 bases between. The CDR3 consists of 16 residues. Germline loops: CDR1 MNHNS, CDR2 SASEGT. Unique molecular identifiers tagged individual cDNA molecules. TCRdb analysed the 5' RACE reads with MiXCR anew, one entry per CDR3 protein. The data hold roughly 50,000 distinct CDR3 sequences, with about 10% observed a single time. The sample taken for sequencing was whole blood. The TCR originated in an adult who was a healthcare worker with PCR-confirmed SARS-CoV-2 infection or an uninfected control (not recorded which). This chain connects TRBV6-1 to TRBJ2-1; D might be TRBD1 (6 bases). CDR3 sequence: CASSEARTASGNEQFF. CDR3 nucleotides: TGTGCCAGCAGTGAAGCGCGGACAGCGTCTGGCAATGAGCAGTTCTTC.